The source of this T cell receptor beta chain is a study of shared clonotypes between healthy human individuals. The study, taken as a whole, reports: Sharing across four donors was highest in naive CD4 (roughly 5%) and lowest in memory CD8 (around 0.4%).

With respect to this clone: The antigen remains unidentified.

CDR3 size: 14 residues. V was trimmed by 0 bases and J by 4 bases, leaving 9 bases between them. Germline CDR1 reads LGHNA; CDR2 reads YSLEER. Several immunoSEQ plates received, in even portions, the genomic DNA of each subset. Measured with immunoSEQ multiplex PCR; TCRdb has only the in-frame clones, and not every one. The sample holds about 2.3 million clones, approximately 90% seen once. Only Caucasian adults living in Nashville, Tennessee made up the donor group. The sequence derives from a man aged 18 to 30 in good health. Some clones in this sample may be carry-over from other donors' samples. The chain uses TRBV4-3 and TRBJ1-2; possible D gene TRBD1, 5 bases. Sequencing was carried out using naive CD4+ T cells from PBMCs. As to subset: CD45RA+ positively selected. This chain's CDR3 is CASSQEYGTYGYTF. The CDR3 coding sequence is TGCGCCAGCAGCCAAGAGTACGGGACCTATGGCTACACCTTC.